The T cell receptor (beta chain) described here comes from a study of blood T cell repertoires in COVID-19 (dated by TCRdb to about 2020). Regarding the research as a whole: Samples from collaborators originated in the United States, Italy and Spain and spanned both the acute and convalescent phases of COVID-19. The dataset comprised deeply sampled blood TCRbeta repertoires from subjects exposed to, actively infected with, or recovered from COVID-19. Sample metadata almost always included a de-identified subject ID, COVID-19 status, age in years and sex. Samples came from the ongoing ImmuneRACE study (first 160 participants) plus 1,254 subjects from 6 global collaborators. The prospective study material was composed of cDNA or gDNA derived from T cells, B-cell-depleted T cells, or PBMCs. The repertoires were made available in a free public database intended to serve as a resource for research on the immune response to SARS-CoV-2. Where available, HLA class I and class II types were taken from metadata supplied by the sample provider and were not determined by assay-based typing. Results and caveats for the whole study, not just this receptor: The quantity of clinical and demographic metadata differed by source and by participant and was supplied without curation.

Collaborating institutions collected whole blood in K2EDTA tubes following their own protocols. For TCRbeta analysis, collaborators shipped samples in one of three forms: frozen whole blood, isolated PBMCs, or DNA extracted from either of those sample types. This clone was picked up many times. Its antigen is unknown. A read error may produce the germline difference seen at one junction end. TCRbeta CDR3 regions were amplified from genomic DNA by means of the immunoSEQ Assay, a bias-controlled multiplex PCR. On the authors' methods: Within the assay, amplification of reference gene primers was used to estimate how many nucleated cells each sample contained. Sequence reads were collapsed and filtered to measure the absolute abundance of every unique TCRbeta CDR3 rearrangement. For each sample, productive Simpson clonality was calculated by taking the square root of Simpson's diversity index across productive rearrangements. TCRdb retrieved this table from immuneACCESS and kept in-frame rearrangements only. Not all clones are present; in checked studies, unresolved V genes account for under half, and no reason is known for the remainder. For V, J and clone size, that table is used; D and trimming come from the DNA. The sample yields 470,000 or so clones; roughly 89% were counted once. Together, the top ten hold approximately 4.3% of the sample.

The CDR3 covers 13 residues, taking in both the cysteine and the phenylalanine. Of all the DNA, just the CDR3 is kept, 39 bases in frame from base 1. Taken from the germline V gene, the CDR1 and CDR2 loops are SGHTA and FQGNSA. The V and J segments used are TRBV7-2 and TRBJ1-5, with 7 middle bases fitting TRBD1. The sample consisted of peripheral blood. The sequence was obtained from a woman aged 30 to 39 with acute or convalescent COVID-19. CDR3 loop: CASSLLAGGVLYF. The DNA sequence is given as TGTGCCAGCAGCTTACTAGCAGGGGGAGTTCTGTATTTT.